This note documents a single T cell receptor beta chain sequence. From germline, CDR1 is MNHEY and CDR2 SMNVEV (reference sequence). The CDR3 totals 16 residues. J lost 1 base, V lost 6 bases, and 5 bases had no gene match. The sample is drawn from a study of control samples from healthy donors and cancer patients. Method: immunoSEQ multiplex PCR; TCRdb's copy keeps in-frame clones and lacks some. In the table there are fewer than 200,000 clones, roughly 90% of which are singletons. This TCR derives from a man aged 25-45 years in good health. The sequenced material came from blood. J is TRBJ2-1 and V is TRBV27; 11 nucleotides line up with TRBD2. This CDR3 reads CASSPLAGGSYNEQFF. The CDR3 coding sequence is TGTGCCAGCAGCCCATTAGCGGGAGGGTCCTACAATGAGCAGTTCTTC.